These 20 T cell receptor beta chains originate from one sample sequenced in a study of OX40 agonist ivuxolimab in advanced cancers. The assay was immunoSEQ multiplex PCR, and TCRdb's table has in-frame clones only and misses some. The table lists roughly 56,000 clones, 85% to 90% of them singletons, with roughly 0.69% in the top ten. The starting material was CD4+ or CD8+ T cells sorted from blood, obtained in a trial of the OX40 agonist ivuxolimab. The origin of the receptors is an adult with an advanced solid tumor such as melanoma, head and neck, liver or kidney cancer.

V is TRBV30 and J is TRBJ1-4; 7 bases align to TRBD1. The CDR3 runs 15 residues. Trimming cost V 2 bases and J 3 bases; bases outside gene matches: 6. Per germline, CDR1 GTSNPN and CDR2 SVGIG (reference sequence). The CDR3 nucleotides read TGTGCCTGGAGTACCCGAGGGGGCCCTAATGAAAAACTGTTTTTT. This codes for CAWSTRGGPNEKLFF.

The rearrangement links TRBV20-1 to TRBJ2-5; no clear D. Trimming stripped 8 bases from V and 3 bases from J, with 10 bases between. The CDR3 loop spans 11 amino acids. The germline gives CDR1 DFQATT, CDR2 SNEGSKA (reference sequence). CDR3 region: CSSRHKETQYF. The CDR3 bases are TGCAGTTCCAGGCACAAAGAGACCCAGTACTTC.

This clone was seen only once. V is TRBV6-5 and J is TRBJ1-1; 8 bases fit TRBD1. Per the germline V gene, CDR1 is MNHEY and CDR2 is SVGAGI. This CDR3 has 15 amino acids. V lost 5 bases, J lost 0 bases, and 5 bases stayed unmatched. CDR3 bases: TGTGCCAGCAGTCACGACAGGGGATTGAACACTGAAGCTTTCTTT. This sequence encodes CASSHDRGLNTEAFF.

This clone showed up just once. The chain couples TRBV29-1 to TRBJ2-3; D possibly corresponds to TRBD1 (5 bases). Germline V gene sequence: CDR1 SQVTM, CDR2 ANQGSEA. CDR3 length: 13 residues. V shed 0 bases and J shed 3 bases, with 7 bases lying between them. The CDR3 sequence: CSVEDRVTDTQYF. The CDR3 bases are TGCAGCGTTGAAGACAGGGTTACAGATACGCAGTATTTT.

This chain connects TRBV6-6 to TRBJ1-2; 7 nucleotides line up with TRBD1. CDR3 size: 15 residues. With 5 bases clipped from V and 0 bases from J, the junction kept 6 bases outside the gene matches. CDR1 is MNHNY and CDR2 is SVGAGI in the germline V gene (reference sequence). The CDR3 spells CASSHDRVANYGYTF. The DNA of the CDR3 is TGTGCCAGCAGTCACGACAGGGTAGCTAACTATGGCTACACCTTC.

The V call is TRBV7-9, the J call TRBJ1-1, with D possibly being TRBD1 (6 bases). Germline-derived CDR1 and CDR2 are SEHNR and FQNEAQ (reference sequence). The CDR3 has 12 residues. V shed 4 bases and J shed 8 bases, with 11 bases lying between them. The chain's CDR3 is CASSSGAREAFF. The CDR3 nucleotides read TGTGCCAGCAGCTCAGGGGCCAGGGAAGCTTTCTTT.

V and J are TRBV28 and TRBJ2-7; D assignment may be TRBD1 or TRBD2 (5 bases each). V was cut by 2 bases and J by 5 bases, with 19 bases left in between. The germline V gene has CDR1 MDHEN and CDR2 SYDVKM. The CDR3 extends over 16 amino acids. The chain's CDR3 is CASSLHSPGPVDEQYF. DNA of the CDR3: TGTGCCAGCAGTTTACACTCACCGGGGCCGGTCGACGAGCAGTACTTC.

Comment on this clone: One junction end does not reproduce the germline sequence, and a read error may be involved. This chain connects TRBV7-3 to TRBJ2-6; D perhaps matches TRBD1 (5 bases). This CDR3 has 15 residues. Germline V lookup: CDR1 SGHTA, CDR2 FQGTGA. The DNA of the CDR3 is TGCGCCAGCAGCCAAGGGGTCTCTGGGGCCAACGTCCTGACTTTC. Residues: CASSQGVSGANVLTF.

The chain has TRBV20-1 and TRBJ1-2; tentatively, D is TRBD1 (5 bases). The CDR3 is made up of 11 amino acids. In germline, CDR1 is DFQATT, CDR2 SNEGSKA (reference sequence). Trimming cost V 6 bases and J 4 bases, with 9 bases left between them. The DNA of the CDR3 is TGCAGTGCCACCGGGACCTATGGCTACACCTTC. It codes for CSATGTYGYTF.

The V gene is TRBV5-4, the J gene TRBJ1-1; no reliable D call. With 0 bases removed from V and 4 bases from J, the gap between germline ends came to 13 bases. The CDR3 has 15 amino acids. Germline CDR1 SGHNT, CDR2 YYREEE (reference sequence). CDR3 in amino acids: CASSLEGRPSTEAFF. Written as DNA, the CDR3 is TGTGCCAGCAGCTTGGAGGGCAGGCCGAGCACTGAAGCTTTCTTT.

This clone showed up just once. The rearrangement joins TRBV14 to TRBJ2-7, with TRBD1 matching over 8 bases. J gave up 2 bases and V 1 base, and 7 bases lay outside the gene matches. From germline, CDR1 is SGHDN and CDR2 FVKESK. The CDR3 length is 16 residues. The CDR3 spells CASSQGPGTGTYEQYF. In DNA, the CDR3 is TGTGCCAGCAGCCAAGGGCCCGGGACAGGAACCTACGAGCAGTACTTC.

This chain uses TRBV5-1 with TRBJ2-3; either TRBD1 or TRBD2 may supply D (5 bases each). The V end was cut by 1 base, the J end by 1 base, with 10 bases between. This CDR3 spans 15 amino acids. CDR1 is SGHRS and CDR2 is YFSETQ in the germline V gene. CDR3 in amino acids: CASSLWDRRTDTQYF. The DNA of the CDR3 is TGCGCCAGCAGCTTGTGGGACCGCCGCACAGATACGCAGTATTTT.

The genes are TRBV5-1 and TRBJ1-4; 9 positions agree with TRBD1. Germline CDR1 SGHRS, CDR2 YFSETQ. This CDR3 contains 16 residues. J was trimmed by 0 bases and V by 4 bases; bases with no gene match: 4. CDR3 bases: TGCGCCAGCAGCCCGGGACAGGGTACAACTAATGAAAAACTGTTTTTT. It yields the protein CASSPGQGTTNEKLFF.

V usage is TRBV5-1 and J usage is TRBJ1-6; D is perhaps TRBD1 (6 bases). The CDR3 is made up of 15 amino acids. Germline CDR1 is SGHRS and CDR2 is YFSETQ. V was shortened by 4 bases and J by 11 bases, with 19 bases between the two germline ends. The CDR3 loop reads CASSPDGGAGPPLHF. The CDR3 coding sequence is TGCGCCAGCAGCCCCGACGGGGGCGCGGGGCCACCCCTCCACTTT. Complete variable domain (other parts from reference TRBV5-1 and TRBJ1-6): KAGVTQTPRYLIKTRGQQVTLSCSPISGHRSVSWYQQTPGQGLQFLFEYFSETQRNKGNFPGRFSGRQFSNSRSEMNVSTLELGDSALYLCASSPDGGAGPPLHFGNGTRLTVT.

This chain joins TRBV19 and TRBJ2-3, with D perhaps given as TRBD1 or TRBD2 (5 bases each). In germline, CDR1 is LNHDA, CDR2 SQIVND (reference sequence). This CDR3 region has 13 residues. The V gene lost 8 bases and the J gene lost 2 bases, with 11 bases spanning the gap. The CDR3 DNA follows: TGTGCCAGTCAGGACGGGGCCACAGATACGCAGTATTTT. This sequence encodes CASQDGATDTQYF.

The DNA for the CDR3 is TGTGCCAGCTCACCGAGACTAGCGGTCCACGGAGATACGCAGTATTTT. The encoded protein is CASSPRLAVHGDTQYF. The V call is TRBV18, the J call TRBJ2-3, with TRBD2 matching 9 bases. The length of the CDR3 is 16 residues. The germline V gene has CDR1 KGHSH and CDR2 LQKENI. J lost 5 bases, V lost 3 bases, and 9 bases had no gene match. Together with reference TRBV18 and TRBJ2-3, the CDR3 gives the full variable domain: NAGVMQNPRHLVRRRGQEARLRCSPMKGHSHVYWYRQLPEEGLKFMVYLQKENIIDESGMPKERFSAEFPKEGPSILRIQQVVRGDSAAYFCASSPRLAVHGDTQYFGPGTRLTVL.

Here the CDR3 reads CASSLVGANYGYTF. In DNA form, the CDR3 reads TGTGCCAGCAGCTTAGTAGGAGCTAACTATGGCTACACCTTC. The V gene is TRBV7-2, the J gene TRBJ1-2; D call uncertain. The CDR3 is made up of 14 amino acids. Germline V lookup: CDR1 SGHTA, CDR2 FQGNSA. V lost 1 base and J lost 0, with 6 bases in between.

The J gene is TRBJ1-1, the V gene TRBV30, with a weak D call TRBD1 (5 bases). This CDR3 is built from 12 residues. V shed 3 bases and J shed 8 bases, with 13 bases lying between them. Germline-derived CDR1 and CDR2 are GTSNPN and SVGIG (reference sequence). CDR3 loop: CAWSPGGGEAFF. DNA for the CDR3: TGTGCCTGGAGCCCCGGCGGGGGGGAAGCTTTCTTT.

V gene TRBV18 combines with J gene TRBJ1-2; TRBD1 agrees at 9 bases. J gave up 8 bases and V 3 bases, and 4 bases lay outside the gene matches. Germline loops: CDR1 KGHSH, CDR2 LQKENI. The CDR3 length is 13 residues. Written as DNA, the CDR3 is TGTGCCAGCTCACCTCGACAGGGGGAAGGCTACACCTTC. It encodes CASSPRQGEGYTF.

This chain uses TRBV21-1 with TRBJ2-1; the table assigns TRBD2, which was not confirmed against the DNA. TRBV21-1 is tagged as a pseudogene. The CDR3 is 17 residues long. CDR3 bases: TGTGCCAGCAGCAAAGCGAGCAGCGGGAGGGGTAGCGATGAGCAGTTCTTC. This translates into CASSKASSGRGSDEQFF.